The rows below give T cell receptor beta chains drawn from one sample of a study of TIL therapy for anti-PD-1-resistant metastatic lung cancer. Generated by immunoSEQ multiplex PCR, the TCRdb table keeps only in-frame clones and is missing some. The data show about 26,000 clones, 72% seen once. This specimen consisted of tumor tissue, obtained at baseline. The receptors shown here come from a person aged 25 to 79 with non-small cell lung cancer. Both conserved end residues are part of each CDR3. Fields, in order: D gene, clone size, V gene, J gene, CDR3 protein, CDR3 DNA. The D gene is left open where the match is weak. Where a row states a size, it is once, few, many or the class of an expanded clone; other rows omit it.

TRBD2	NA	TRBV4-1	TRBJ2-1	CASSRSSGGAPNEQFF	TGCGCCAGCAGTCGTTCTAGCGGGGGGGCCCCCAATGAGCAGTTCTTC
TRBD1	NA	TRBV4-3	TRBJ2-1	CASSQDLDRGGNEQFF	TGCGCCAGCAGCCAAGATCTGGACAGGGGGGGGAATGAGCAGTTCTTC
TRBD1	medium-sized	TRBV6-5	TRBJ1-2	CASSYYRGGYTF	TGTGCCAGCAGTTACTACAGGGGAGGCTACACCTTC
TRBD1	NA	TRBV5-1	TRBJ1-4	CASSTQGAGGEKLFF	TGCGCCAGCAGCACCCAGGGGGCCGGTGGTGAAAAACTGTTTTTT
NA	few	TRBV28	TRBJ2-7	CASSPGGTTSYEQYF	TGTGCCAGCAGTCCCGGGGGGACAACATCCTACGAGCAGTACTTC
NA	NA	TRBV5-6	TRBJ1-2	CASSLDNSNYGYTF	TGTGCCAGCAGCTTGGACAATTCTAACTATGGCTACACCTTC
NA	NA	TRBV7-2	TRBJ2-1	CASSLRDVSYNEQFF	TGTGCCAGCAGCTTGAGGGACGTATCCTACAATGAGCAGTTCTTC
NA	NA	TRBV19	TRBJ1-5	CASHSTAVYNQPQHF	TGTGCCAGTCACTCGACAGCCGTATACAATCAGCCCCAGCATTTT
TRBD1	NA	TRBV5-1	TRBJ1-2	CASSLTNQQGTYGYTF	TGCGCCAGCAGCCTAACAAATCAACAGGGGACCTATGGCTACACCTTC
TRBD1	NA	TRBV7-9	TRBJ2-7	CASSLGDRGYEQYF	TGTGCCAGCAGCTTGGGGGACAGGGGCTACGAGCAGTACTTC
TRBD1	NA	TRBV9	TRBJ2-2	CASSVDQGATGELFF	TGTGCCAGCAGCGTCGACCAGGGGGCCACCGGGGAGCTGTTTTTT
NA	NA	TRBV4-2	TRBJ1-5	CASSQDLSNQPQHF	TGTGCCAGCAGCCAAGATCTGAGCAATCAGCCCCAGCATTTT
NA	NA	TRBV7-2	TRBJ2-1	CASSPAGPPVVLSYNEQFF	TGTGCCAGCAGCCCCGCCGGCCCCCCGGTTGTGCTCTCCTACAATGAGCAGTTCTTC
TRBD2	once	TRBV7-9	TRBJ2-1	CASSPRLAGGPGGEQFF	TGTGCCAGCAGCCCCCGACTAGCGGGGGGGCCGGGGGGTGAGCAGTTCTTC
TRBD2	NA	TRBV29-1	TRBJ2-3	CSVETFERLAGADTQYF	TGCAGCGTTGAAACTTTCGAGCGGCTAGCGGGGGCAGATACGCAGTATTTT
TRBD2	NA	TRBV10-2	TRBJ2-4	CASSAGLAVKNIQYF	TGCGCCAGCAGTGCCGGCCTAGCGGTCAAAAACATTCAGTACTTC
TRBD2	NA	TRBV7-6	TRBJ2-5	CASSLEPPTGTSARETQYF	TGTGCCAGCAGCTTAGAACCCCCTACCGGGACTAGCGCACGAGAGACCCAGTACTTC
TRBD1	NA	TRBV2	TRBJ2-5	CASSFDREETQYF	TGTGCCAGCAGCTTTGACAGGGAAGAGACCCAGTACTTC
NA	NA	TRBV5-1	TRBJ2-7	CASSLDGSFREQYF	TGCGCCAGCAGCTTGGATGGGAGCTTTCGAGAGCAGTACTTC
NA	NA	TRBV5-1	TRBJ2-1	CASSLGSYNEQFF	TGCGCCAGCAGCTTGGGGTCCTACAATGAGCAGTTCTTC
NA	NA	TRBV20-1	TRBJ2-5	CSASSGTQYF	TGCAGTGCTAGTTCGGGCACCCAGTACTTC
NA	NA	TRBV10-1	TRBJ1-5	CASSESSWRGISNQPQHF	TGCGCCAGCAGTGAGTCATCCTGGCGTGGAATTAGCAATCAGCCCCAGCATTTT
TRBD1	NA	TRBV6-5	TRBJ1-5	CASSPGTGVNQPQHF	TGTGCCAGCAGCCCAGGGACAGGGGTAAATCAGCCCCAGCATTTT
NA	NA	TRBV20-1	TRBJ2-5	CSASYGTQYF	TGCAGTGCCTCTTATGGGACCCAGTACTTC
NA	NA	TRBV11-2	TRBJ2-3	CASSLLGGPQDTQYF	TGTGCCAGCAGCTTACTCGGGGGGCCTCAAGATACGCAGTATTTT
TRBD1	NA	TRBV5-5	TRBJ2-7	CASSSRDRGLSYEQYF	TGTGCCAGCAGCAGCCGGGACAGGGGGCTTTCCTACGAGCAGTACTTC
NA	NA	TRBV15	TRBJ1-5	CATSRDRRGQPQHF	TGTGCCACCAGCAGAGACAGAAGAGGACAGCCCCAGCATTTT
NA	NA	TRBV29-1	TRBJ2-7	CSVDATGVGEQYF	TGCAGCGTTGACGCCACGGGGGTGGGGGAGCAGTACTTC
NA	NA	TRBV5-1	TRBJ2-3	CASRWDGGTDTQYF	TGCGCCAGCAGATGGGATGGTGGCACAGATACGCAGTATTTT
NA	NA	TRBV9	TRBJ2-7	CASGTPVGEQYF	TGTGCCTCCGGGACACCGGTCGGGGAGCAGTACTTC
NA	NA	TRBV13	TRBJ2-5	CASSLGTGPGETQYF	TGTGCCAGCAGCTTAGGGACAGGCCCCGGGGAGACCCAGTACTTC
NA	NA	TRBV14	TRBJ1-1	CASSQEVRTEAFF	TGTGCCAGCAGCCAAGAGGTTCGAACTGAAGCTTTCTTT
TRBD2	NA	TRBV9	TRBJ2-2	CASSVKRKRGGGDTGELFF	TGTGCCAGCAGCGTTAAGAGGAAGAGGGGCGGGGGAGACACCGGGGAGCTGTTTTTT
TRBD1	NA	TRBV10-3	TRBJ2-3	CAISESTGTGSSTDTQYF	TGTGCCATCAGTGAGTCGACAGGGACAGGAAGTAGCACAGATACGCAGTATTTT
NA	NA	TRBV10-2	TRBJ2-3	CASSEPRQERGTDTQYF	TGCGCCAGCAGTGAGCCTCGACAGGAGAGGGGCACAGATACGCAGTATTTT
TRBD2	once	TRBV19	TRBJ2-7	CASRATKSGSSYEQYF	TGTGCCAGTAGGGCTACTAAAAGCGGGAGCTCCTACGAGCAGTACTTC
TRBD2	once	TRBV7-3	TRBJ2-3	CASSRVSGFSTDTQYF	TGTGCCAGCAGCCGCGTTAGCGGGTTCAGCACAGATACGCAGTATTTT
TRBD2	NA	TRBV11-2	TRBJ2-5	CASNVAPGLAPQETQYF	TGTGCCAGCAACGTAGCGCCGGGACTAGCCCCTCAAGAGACCCAGTACTTC
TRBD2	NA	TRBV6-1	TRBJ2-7	CASSPGLGNEQYF	TGTGCCAGCAGTCCTGGACTAGGGAACGAGCAGTACTTC
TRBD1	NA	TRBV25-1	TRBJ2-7	CASSELFSDRVYEQYF	TGTGCCAGCAGTGAATTATTCAGCGACAGGGTTTACGAGCAGTACTTC
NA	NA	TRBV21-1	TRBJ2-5	CASSKEPSGGTETQYF	TGTGCCAGCAGCAAAGAGCCTAGCGGGGGGACGGAGACCCAGTACTTC
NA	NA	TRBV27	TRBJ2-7	CASSAGTPFHEQYF	TGTGCCAGCAGTGCCGGGACGCCTTTCCACGAGCAGTACTTC
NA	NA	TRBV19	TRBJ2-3	CASTARGTDTQYF	TGTGCCAGTACGGCCCGTGGCACAGATACGCAGTATTTT
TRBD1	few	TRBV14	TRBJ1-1	CASSPWTGAEAFF	TGTGCCAGCAGCCCATGGACAGGGGCTGAAGCTTTCTTT
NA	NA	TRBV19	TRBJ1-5	CASSIVGTNQPQHF	TGTGCCAGTAGTATAGTAGGCACCAATCAGCCCCAGCATTTT
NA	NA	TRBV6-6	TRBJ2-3	CASSYHPATDTQYF	TGTGCCAGCAGTTACCACCCGGCGACAGATACGCAGTATTTT
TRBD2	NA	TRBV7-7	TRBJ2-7	CASSPSSSGEGYEQYF	TGTGCTAGCAGCCCCAGCTCCAGCGGGGAAGGGTACGAGCAGTACTTC
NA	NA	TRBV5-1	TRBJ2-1	CASSLDKEQFF	TGCGCCAGCAGCCTTGACAAAGAGCAGTTCTTC
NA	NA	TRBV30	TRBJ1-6	CASQPGGAGSPLHF	TGTGCCTCCCAACCCGGGGGCGCGGGTTCACCCCTCCACTTT
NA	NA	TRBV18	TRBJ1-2	CASSPVRAGNYGYTF	TGTGCCAGCTCACCGGTCCGGGCAGGGAACTATGGCTACACCTTC